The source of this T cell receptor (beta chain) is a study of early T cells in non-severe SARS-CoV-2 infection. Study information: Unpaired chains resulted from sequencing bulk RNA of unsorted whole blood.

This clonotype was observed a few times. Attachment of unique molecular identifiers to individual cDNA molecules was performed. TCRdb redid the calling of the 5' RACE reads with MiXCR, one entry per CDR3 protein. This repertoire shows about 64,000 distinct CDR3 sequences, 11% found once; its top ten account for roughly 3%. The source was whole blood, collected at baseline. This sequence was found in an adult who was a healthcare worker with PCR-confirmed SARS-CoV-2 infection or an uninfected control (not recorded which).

CDR3 sequence (DNA): TGTGCCAGCAGTCTGACTAGCGGGGGCCTCCAAGAGACCCAGTACTTC. This encodes CASSLTSGGLQETQYF. This chain uses TRBV12-3 or TRBV12-4 with TRBJ2-5, with TRBD2 identical over 12 bases. The CDR3 has 16 residues. Trimming took 5 bases from V and 1 from J; bases not matched to a gene: 5.